These T cell receptor beta chains were read from a single sample in a study of blood T cell repertoires in COVID-19. This table comes from immunoSEQ multiplex PCR, and its TCRdb copy is limited to in-frame clones, with some not included. Of some 200,000 clones listed, 84% are singletons. Sequencing was performed on peripheral blood. Source of these receptors: a woman older than 75 with COVID-19, enrolled during active disease. CDR3s include the opening cysteine and the closing phenylalanine or tryptophan. A D gene is named only where the DNA matches it firmly. Only part of the rows carry a size: once, few, many, or a class if the clone is expanded.

>NA|TRBJ1-1|TRBV3-1/TRBV3-2|NA
CASSPGVGGTTEAFF
TGTGCCAGCAGCCCGGGAGTGGGAGGGACCACTGAAGCTTTCTTT
>NA|TRBJ1-4|TRBV7-9|NA
CASSASGSGSREKLFF
TGTGCCAGCAGCGCTAGTGGTTCGGGATCTCGTGAAAAACTGTTTTTT
>TRBD1|TRBJ2-1|TRBV10-3|NA
CAIQGSGPTGGFNEQFF
TGTGCCATCCAAGGGTCTGGACCCACAGGGGGCTTCAATGAGCAGTTCTTC
>NA|TRBJ2-2|TRBV5-1|NA
CASRAGTTNTGELFF
TGCGCCAGCAGGGCCGGGACAACGAACACCGGGGAGCTGTTTTTT
>NA|TRBJ1-2|TRBV6-5|few
CASSYSPGSNYGYTF
TGTGCCAGCAGTTACTCCCCAGGGTCGAACTATGGCTACACCTTC
>NA|TRBJ2-2|TRBV28|NA
CASSRPLGTGELFF
TGTGCCAGCAGTCGCCCCCTAGGCACCGGGGAGCTGTTTTTT
>TRBD2|TRBJ2-3|TRBV4-3|few
CASSQGTSGPLDTQYF
TGCGCCAGCAGCCAAGGGACTAGCGGTCCTCTAGATACGCAGTATTTT
>NA|TRBJ1-6|TRBV15|NA
CATSRAASSGFENSPLHF
TGTGCCACCAGCAGAGCAGCCTCTAGCGGTTTTGAGAATTCACCCCTCCACTTT
>TRBD1|TRBJ1-6|TRBV7-6|NA
CASRLNRDSNSPLHF
TGTGCCAGCAGACTTAACCGGGACAGCAATTCACCCCTCCACTTT
>TRBD1|TRBJ1-5|TRBV7-6|few
CASSALTGDDQPQHF
TGTGCCAGCAGCGCCCTGACAGGGGATGATCAGCCCCAGCATTTT
>TRBD2|TRBJ2-1|TRBV3-1/TRBV3-2|few
CASSRSGGEQFF
TGTGCCAGCAGCCGGTCCGGGGGGGAGCAGTTCTTC
>NA|TRBJ2-5|TRBV3-1/TRBV3-2|NA
CASSHPYADQETQYF
TGTGCCAGCAGCCATCCCTATGCGGATCAAGAGACCCAGTACTTC
>NA|TRBJ1-2|TRBV5-1|few
CASSLATGLDYGYTF
TGCGCCAGCAGCTTGGCCACAGGGTTAGACTATGGCTACACCTTC
>NA|TRBJ2-1|TRBV7-2|NA
CASSLEGGNEQFF
TGTGCCAGCAGCTTAGAAGGGGGCAATGAGCAGTTCTTC
>TRBD1|TRBJ1-4|TRBV6-5|NA
CATRDSKSEKLFF
TGTGCCACCAGGGACAGCAAGAGTGAAAAACTGTTTTTT
>NA|TRBJ2-3|TRBV29-1|NA
CSVVVQGTPTDTQYF
TGCAGCGTTGTTGTGCAGGGGACACCCACAGATACGCAGTATTTT
>NA|TRBJ1-5|TRBV18|NA
CASSPGGVQPQHF
TGTGCCAGCTCACCGGGCGGGGTTCAGCCCCAGCATTTT
>TRBD2|TRBJ2-5|TRBV10-1|few
CASSERTSGGTYQETQYF
TGCGCCAGCAGTGAGCGAACTAGCGGGGGGACGTACCAAGAGACCCAGTACTTC
>NA|TRBJ1-2|TRBV6-2/TRBV6-3|NA
CASSLTRGINGYTF
TGTGCCAGCAGCCTTACGAGGGGGATTAATGGCTACACCTTC